This T cell receptor beta chain was sequenced in a study of identical twins. The CDR3 runs 16 residues. Germline CDR1 reads KGHSH; CDR2 reads LQKENI. V dropped 1 base and J dropped 2 bases, with 11 bases sitting between them. One entry per CDR3 protein results from TCRdb running MiXCR on the 5' RACE reads. The sample lists some 500,000 distinct CDR3 sequences; 13% to 15% were seen once. This same sample was also taken into another study, of yellow fever vaccine responses in identical twins.

This TCR derives from a woman under 30 in good health. Sequencing used CD4+ T cells sorted from blood. The chain employs TRBV18 and TRBJ2-2; tentative D call: TRBD1 (5 bases). CDR3 in DNA: TGTGCCAGCTCACCACGGAGCAGGGAAAACACCGGGGAGCTGTTTTTT. Protein sequence: CASSPRSRENTGELFF.